A selection of T cell receptor beta chains follows, all from one sample in a study of identical twins. TCRdb fed the 5' RACE reads into MiXCR, producing one record per CDR3 protein. This table has under 500,000 distinct CDR3 sequences, roughly an eighth appearing once. The sample was also reused in another study, on yellow fever vaccine responses in identical twins.

The specimen sequenced was CD4+ T cells sorted from blood. The receptors here all came from a woman aged 18-29 years in good health. Each CDR3 is given with its conserved first and last residue. D genes are given only for firm matches. Rows may omit the clone size; those that give it use once, few, many or a size class.

CDR3aa: CASSLDGTSGDIQYF
CDR3nt: TGCGCCAGCAGCTTGGACGGGACTAGCGGAGACATTCAGTACTTC
d_gene: TRBD2
abundance: many
j_gene: TRBJ2-4
v_gene: TRBV5-1

CDR3aa: CASSLPGLAGIYTGELFF
CDR3nt: TGTGCCAGCAGCCTGCCGGGACTAGCGGGAATATACACCGGGGAGCTGTTTTTT
d_gene: TRBD2
abundance: few
j_gene: TRBJ2-2
v_gene: TRBV3-1

CDR3aa: CASSAPPNQPQHF
CDR3nt: TGTGCCAGCAGTGCCCCCCCAAATCAGCCCCAGCATTTT
d_gene: -
abundance: many
j_gene: TRBJ1-5
v_gene: TRBV12-3/TRBV12-4

CDR3aa: CASSMTSGGTYEQYF
CDR3nt: TGTGCCAGTAGTATGACTAGCGGGGGAACCTACGAGCAGTACTTC
d_gene: TRBD2
abundance: -
j_gene: TRBJ2-7
v_gene: TRBV19

CDR3aa: CASMLNGDFPAIQYF
CDR3nt: TGTGCCAGCATGCTGAATGGCGACTTCCCTGCGATCCAGTACTTC
d_gene: -
abundance: many
j_gene: TRBJ2-5
v_gene: TRBV7-2

CDR3aa: CASSSMPGQGPYEQYF
CDR3nt: TGTGCCAGCAGTTCGATGCCGGGACAAGGTCCATACGAGCAGTACTTC
d_gene: -
abundance: -
j_gene: TRBJ2-7
v_gene: TRBV6-2/TRBV6-3

CDR3aa: CASSLVGRGINEQYF
CDR3nt: TGTGCCAGCAGCTTAGTGGGTCGGGGAATCAACGAGCAGTACTTC
d_gene: -
abundance: few
j_gene: TRBJ2-7
v_gene: TRBV13

CDR3aa: CASNNPPGSGANVLTF
CDR3nt: TGTGCCAGTAACAACCCTCCAGGCTCTGGGGCCAACGTCCTGACTTTC
d_gene: -
abundance: -
j_gene: TRBJ2-6
v_gene: TRBV19

CDR3aa: CASGLVVGLSNTGELFF
CDR3nt: TGTGCTAGTGGTTTGGTTGTGGGGCTGTCGAACACCGGGGAGCTGTTTTTT
d_gene: -
abundance: -
j_gene: TRBJ2-2
v_gene: TRBV12-5

CDR3aa: CASSVRSSYGYTF
CDR3nt: TGTGCCAGCAGTGTACGTTCGTCCTATGGCTACACCTTC
d_gene: -
abundance: many
j_gene: TRBJ1-2
v_gene: TRBV12-3/TRBV12-4

CDR3aa: CAWSAIGGTQYF
CDR3nt: TGTGCCTGGAGTGCCATCGGGGGGACCCAGTACTTC
d_gene: -
abundance: -
j_gene: TRBJ2-5
v_gene: TRBV30

CDR3aa: CASSQDTGTSETQYF
CDR3nt: TGCGCCAGCAGCCAAGATACGGGAACAAGTGAGACCCAGTACTTC
d_gene: -
abundance: -
j_gene: TRBJ2-5
v_gene: TRBV4-1

CDR3aa: CSARDGVPSLF
CDR3nt: TGCAGTGCTAGAGATGGAGTCCCGTCTCTCTTT
d_gene: -
abundance: many
j_gene: TRBJ1-1
v_gene: TRBV20-1

CDR3aa: CASRLDGTSYNEQFF
CDR3nt: TGCGCCAGCAGGCTTGACGGGACTAGTTACAATGAGCAGTTCTTC
d_gene: TRBD2
abundance: -
j_gene: TRBJ2-1
v_gene: TRBV5-1

CDR3aa: CASNNGQGAAGYTF
CDR3nt: TGCGCCAGCAACAATGGACAGGGGGCTGCTGGCTACACCTTC
d_gene: TRBD1
abundance: -
j_gene: TRBJ1-2
v_gene: TRBV4-1

CDR3aa: CASSRVEGEQFF
CDR3nt: TGTGCCAGTAGCCGGGTGGAGGGTGAGCAGTTCTTC
d_gene: -
abundance: few
j_gene: TRBJ2-1
v_gene: TRBV19

CDR3aa: CSARDASGSSTDTQYF
CDR3nt: TGCAGTGCTAGGGACGCCAGCGGGAGTAGCACAGATACGCAGTATTTT
d_gene: TRBD2
abundance: -
j_gene: TRBJ2-3
v_gene: TRBV20-1

CDR3aa: CASSLGRTGWADTQYF
CDR3nt: TGTGCCAGCAGCTTAGGAAGGACAGGGTGGGCAGATACGCAGTATTTT
d_gene: TRBD1
abundance: few
j_gene: TRBJ2-3
v_gene: TRBV11-2

CDR3aa: CASSSPQGADTQYF
CDR3nt: TGTGCCAGCAGTTCGCCCCAGGGGGCAGATACGCAGTATTTT
d_gene: TRBD1
abundance: few
j_gene: TRBJ2-3
v_gene: TRBV6-5

CDR3aa: CASRVSNYGYTF
CDR3nt: TGTGCCAGCAGGGTCTCTAACTATGGCTACACCTTC
d_gene: -
abundance: -
j_gene: TRBJ1-2
v_gene: TRBV28

CDR3aa: CASSIGDGGYTF
CDR3nt: TGTGCCAGTAGTATCGGGGATGGAGGCTACACCTTC
d_gene: -
abundance: few
j_gene: TRBJ1-2
v_gene: TRBV19

CDR3aa: CSASSGNTIYF
CDR3nt: TGCAGCGCCTCTTCTGGAAACACCATATATTTT
d_gene: -
abundance: few
j_gene: TRBJ1-3
v_gene: TRBV29-1

CDR3aa: CTSSQDLRGTGGTDTQYF
CDR3nt: TGCACCAGCAGCCAAGACCTCCGAGGGACAGGGGGCACAGATACGCAGTATTTT
d_gene: -
abundance: -
j_gene: TRBJ2-3
v_gene: TRBV1

CDR3aa: CASTSVTGELFF
CDR3nt: TGTGCCAGCACCTCTGTGACCGGGGAGCTGTTTTTT
d_gene: -
abundance: -
j_gene: TRBJ2-2
v_gene: TRBV25-1

CDR3aa: CASSQEGGRGETQYF
CDR3nt: TGTGCCAGCAGCCAAGAGGGCGGACGGGGGGAGACCCAGTACTTC
d_gene: -
abundance: -
j_gene: TRBJ2-5
v_gene: TRBV4-2

CDR3aa: CASSYPQGPQFTDTQYF
CDR3nt: TGTGCCAGCAGTTACCCGCAAGGGCCACAATTCACAGATACGCAGTATTTT
d_gene: -
abundance: -
j_gene: TRBJ2-3
v_gene: TRBV6-5

CDR3aa: CASSPPTGEGSEQYF
CDR3nt: TGTGCCAGCTCACCACCCACAGGGGAGGGGAGCGAGCAGTACTTC
d_gene: -
abundance: -
j_gene: TRBJ2-7
v_gene: TRBV18

CDR3aa: CASRPGLAGESSYNEQFF
CDR3nt: TGTGCCAGCAGGCCGGGACTAGCGGGGGAGAGCTCCTACAATGAGCAGTTCTTC
d_gene: TRBD2
abundance: -
j_gene: TRBJ2-1
v_gene: TRBV12-3/TRBV12-4

CDR3aa: CASSSLEYNEQFF
CDR3nt: TGCGCCAGCAGCTCCCTGGAGTACAATGAGCAGTTCTTC
d_gene: -
abundance: -
j_gene: TRBJ2-1
v_gene: TRBV10-2

CDR3aa: CSARDSSGSRTGELFF
CDR3nt: TGCAGTGCTAGAGATTCGAGCGGGAGTCGAACCGGGGAGCTGTTTTTT
d_gene: TRBD2
abundance: -
j_gene: TRBJ2-2
v_gene: TRBV20-1

CDR3aa: CASSPQQGVMQPQHF
CDR3nt: TGTGCCAGCAGCCCCCAACAGGGGGTGATGCAGCCCCAGCATTTT
d_gene: TRBD1
abundance: -
j_gene: TRBJ1-5
v_gene: TRBV12-3/TRBV12-4

CDR3aa: CASSQGSHRGDTGELFF
CDR3nt: TGTGCCAGCAGCCAAGGGTCCCACAGGGGTGACACCGGGGAGCTGTTTTTT
d_gene: TRBD1
abundance: -
j_gene: TRBJ2-2
v_gene: TRBV14

CDR3aa: CASSLRGEGNNEQFF
CDR3nt: TGTGCCAGCAGCTTGAGAGGGGAAGGCAACAATGAGCAGTTCTTC
d_gene: -
abundance: few
j_gene: TRBJ2-1
v_gene: TRBV11-2

CDR3aa: CASSPISVAPETQYF
CDR3nt: TGTGCCAGCTCACCAATTTCAGTGGCCCCAGAGACCCAGTACTTC
d_gene: -
abundance: -
j_gene: TRBJ2-5
v_gene: TRBV18

CDR3aa: CSVDVKNTEAFF
CDR3nt: TGCAGCGTTGACGTCAAGAACACTGAAGCTTTCTTT
d_gene: -
abundance: -
j_gene: TRBJ1-1
v_gene: TRBV29-1

CDR3aa: CASSSEEGSYEQYF
CDR3nt: TGTGCCAGCAGTTCGGAAGAGGGCTCCTACGAGCAGTACTTC
d_gene: -
abundance: few
j_gene: TRBJ2-7
v_gene: TRBV12-3/TRBV12-4

CDR3aa: CSAMNTADTQYF
CDR3nt: TGCAGTGCTATGAACACCGCAGATACGCAGTATTTT
d_gene: -
abundance: -
j_gene: TRBJ2-3
v_gene: TRBV20-1

CDR3aa: CASRPSGTSVETQYF
CDR3nt: TGTGCCAGCAGACCATCCGGGACTAGCGTCGAGACCCAGTACTTC
d_gene: TRBD2
abundance: -
j_gene: TRBJ2-5
v_gene: TRBV7-2

CDR3aa: CASSRDGAGQPQHF
CDR3nt: TGCGCCAGCAGCCGGGACGGTGCGGGTCAGCCCCAGCATTTT
d_gene: -
abundance: few
j_gene: TRBJ1-5
v_gene: TRBV5-1

CDR3aa: CASSEYDLILGQDTDTQYF
CDR3nt: TGTGCCAGCAGTGAATATGATTTAATTTTAGGACAGGACACAGATACGCAGTATTTT
d_gene: TRBD1
abundance: -
j_gene: TRBJ2-3
v_gene: TRBV25-1

CDR3aa: CSAHGRGLTGELFF
CDR3nt: TGCAGTGCTCACGGCAGGGGGCTTACCGGGGAGCTGTTTTTT
d_gene: TRBD1
abundance: many
j_gene: TRBJ2-2
v_gene: TRBV20-1